This T cell receptor (beta chain) was identified in a study of blood T cell repertoires in COVID-19. About the study: COVID-19 samples from acute and convalescent phases originated in the United States, Italy and Spain. In each case, the material was cDNA or gDNA derived from T cells, B-cell-depleted T cells, or PBMCs.

Germline loops: CDR1 MNHEY, CDR2 SMNVEV (reference sequence). The V segment lost 8 bases and the J segment 6 bases; nucleotides outside the gene matches: 12. The CDR3 extends over 15 amino acids. Here immunoSEQ multiplex PCR was the method, and the copy in TCRdb shows in-frame clones only, minus some. The sample shows approximately 82,000 clones, 65% to 85% of them seen only once. Sequencing used peripheral blood. The chain recombines TRBV27 with TRBJ1-5; TRBD1 agrees at 8 bases. The clonotype comes from an older woman with acute or convalescent COVID-19. The CDR3, as DNA: TGTGCCAGCGACGGGGCAGGGGGCTTTGGTCAGCCCCAGCATTTT. Its translation: CASDGAGGFGQPQHF.